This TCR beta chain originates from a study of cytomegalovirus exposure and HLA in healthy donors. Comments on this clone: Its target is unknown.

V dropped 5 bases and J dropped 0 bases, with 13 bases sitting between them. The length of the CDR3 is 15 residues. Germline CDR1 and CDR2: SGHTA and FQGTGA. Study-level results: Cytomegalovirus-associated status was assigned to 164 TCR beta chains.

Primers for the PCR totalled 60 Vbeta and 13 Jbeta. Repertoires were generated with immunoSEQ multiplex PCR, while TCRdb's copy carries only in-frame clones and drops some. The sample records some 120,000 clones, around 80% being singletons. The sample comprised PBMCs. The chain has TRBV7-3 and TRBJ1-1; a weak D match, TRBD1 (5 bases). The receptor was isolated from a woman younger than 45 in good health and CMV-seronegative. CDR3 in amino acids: CASSLRQSMNTEAFF. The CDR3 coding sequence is TGTGCCAGCAGCCTAAGACAGTCCATGAACACTGAAGCTTTCTTT.